This entry concerns a single TCR beta chain. The data were obtained in a study of cytomegalovirus exposure and HLA in healthy donors. As for the study in general: From donors who were HLA-typed, an early data release held around 80 million unique TCRs. Among the approximately 370 donors who were genotyped, about 80% fell in the genetic ancestry cluster that is associated with self-reported Caucasian donors.

V lost 2 bases to trimming and J lost 2 bases, with 9 bases between them. This CDR3 is built from 15 residues. Germline V gives CDR1 SGHTA, CDR2 FQGTGA. The PCR made use of 60 Vbeta and 13 Jbeta primers. Clones were sequenced by immunoSEQ multiplex PCR, and TCRdb holds only the in-frame ones, with some missing. The sample contains 150,000 or so clones, approximately 80% of which appear only once. The genes are TRBV7-3 and TRBJ2-2; D might be TRBD1 (5 bases). The sample was PBMCs. This clonotype originated in a woman in her forties in good health and CMV-seropositive. The DNA for the CDR3 is TGTGCCAGCAGCTTACAGGGTGGAAACACCGGGGAGCTGTTTTTT. Translation: CASSLQGGNTGELFF.